Below, one TCR beta chain is given with its context. Its antigen is currently not known. No much larger clone is present one base from it, and per-base qualities are unavailable. This sample was taken from a study of regulatory T cells in long-lasting Graves disease (dated by TCRdb to about 2021). Context from the whole study: Persistent Graves' disease meant more than 5 years of antithyroid drug treatment with TSH receptor autoantibodies that stayed positive. TCR sequencing covered some 13 persistent and about 20 newly diagnosed Graves' disease patients, some 33 samples in total. Persistent Graves' disease patients in the clinical cohort had taken antithyroid drugs for about 10.3 years on average. The study took place in China and was registered as a clinical trial. Persistent Graves' disease patients were compared with newly diagnosed Graves' disease patients by peripheral blood TCR sequencing and RNA sequencing.

The sample's time point, from its label and the paper: persistent/refractory GD, antithyroid drugs over 5 years with positive TRAb. For both TCR sequencing and RNA sequencing, RNA was extracted from PBMCs using TRIzol. The diagnosis of Graves' disease was made according to American Thyroid Association guidelines. The patients came from an endocrinology department in Xi'an, China. From each patient, approximately 9.9 milliliters of peripheral blood was collected into an EDTA anticoagulant tube. PBMCs were isolated by Ficoll Paque Plus density gradient separation without further T cell sorting. An Agilent 2100 Bioanalyzer and agarose gel were used to check RNA quality, and a NanoDrop 2000 was used to measure RNA concentration. Summary of the overall study and its limitations: Compared with newly diagnosed patients, persistent Graves' disease patients had lower TCR Shannon entropy and fewer highly expanded clones, which suggests clonal expansion. Peripheral blood alone was examined, since thyroid tissue, which constituted the primary lesion, could not be accessed. The authors noted that the small sample size was a limitation that may lower accuracy. Sequencing and analysis were restricted to the TCR beta chain. A larger number of public clonotypes was shared among persistent patients (more than 2,500) than among newly diagnosed patients (about 990).

Receptor libraries were prepared by multiplex PCR. Sequencing took place on an Illumina HiSeq 4000. CDR3 regions were amplified by Arm-PCR with iRepertoire HTBI primers to construct TCR beta libraries. Gel purification was performed on PCR products prior to sequencing. The paper's processing steps were these. Gene usage analysis of CDR3 amino acid clonotypes used the roughly 62 TRBV and 14 to 15 TRBJ segments found across samples. COPE and FqMerger were used to merge filtered high-quality paired reads into contigs. BLAST was used to align contigs to the IMGT TRBV, TRBD and TRBJ reference genes, and CDR3 was defined following IMGT. Any clonotype with a frequency above 0.1% was classified as a highly expanded clone. Shannon entropy served as the measure of repertoire diversity, while the Gini coefficient captured V-J evenness. A clonotype found in more than one individual was treated as public. The public reads were reanalyzed by TCRdb: fastp trimming at Q25, MiXCR alignment, in-frame beta chains only. Rows matching on CDR3 protein sequence are summarized as one entry with the most common DNA and genes. None of the V and J calls come from the authors' own analysis; TCRdb made them. The sample yields around 500,000 distinct CDR3 sequences; about 20% were counted once. Less than 9% of the sample goes to the ten largest clones.

This TCR was recovered from a female donor with Graves disease. Sequencing was performed on peripheral blood mononuclear cells (PBMCs), taken when the disease was refractory, from a patient treated with antithyroid drugs.

The DNA sequence reads TGCAGTGCAGACAGGGGAGACTACAATGAGCAGTTCTTC. It codes for CSADRGDYNEQFF. The V and J genes are TRBV20-1 and TRBJ2-1, with 8 junctional bases fitting TRBD1. Unmatched junction bases come to 4, with V trimmed by 6 bases and J by 3 bases. CDR1 and CDR2 (DFQATT, SNEGSKA) derive from the germline V gene (reference sequence). The CDR3 numbers 13 residues from cysteine through phenylalanine. This entry keeps only the CDR3 DNA: 39 bases, framed from base 1.